This TCR beta chain stems from a study of shared clonotypes between healthy human individuals. The material for each subset, its genomic DNA, was split evenly across several immunoSEQ plates. Measured with immunoSEQ multiplex PCR; TCRdb has only the in-frame clones, and not every one. Of millions of clones in the sample, around 94% were seen once. Regarding this clone: Its antigen is still unknown.

Study results and caveats: In general, naive subsets displayed greater estimated richness than memory subsets did. Genetic and exposure-history diversity was limited by the few donors. In a few donors, approximately 5% of naive CD4 clonotypes appeared in common.

The CDR3 is 17 residues long. Between the trimmed V and J ends, which lost 2 bases and 1 base, there was a span of 15 bases. Germline V gene data show CDR1 as LGHNA and CDR2 as YSLEER. Material: naive CD4+ T cells sorted from blood. Subset in this sample: CD45RA+ positively selected. The origin of this receptor is a man aged 18 to 29 in good health. This chain joins TRBV4-3 and TRBJ2-1, with D perhaps TRBD1 or TRBD2 (7 bases each). In nucleotides, the CDR3 is TGCGCCAGCAGCCAATCAGGGGGGGTAGTATCCTACAATGAGCAGTTCTTC. As protein: CASSQSGGVVSYNEQFF.